This T cell receptor (beta chain) was recovered during a study of T-cell memory formation after mild COVID-19. This clonotype appeared many times. Trimming took 1 base from V and 0 from J, leaving 9 bases between them. CDR1 and CDR2 from the germline V gene are LGHDT and YNNKEL (reference sequence). This CDR3 has 15 amino acids. TCRdb processed the 5' RACE reads anew with MiXCR; each CDR3 protein has one entry. This table has 250,000 to 350,000 distinct CDR3 sequences, roughly an eighth appearing once. The sample consisted of PBMCs or a T cell subset sorted from them (not recorded which). The sequence derives from a man aged 18-30 years who had mild COVID-19 (a few samples of this study predate the infection). Cell type and time point are not known. The chain combines TRBV3-1 with TRBJ1-2; D not certain. CDR3 nucleotides: TGTGCCAGCAGCCAAGGGATGGGGACTAACTATGGCTACACCTTC. Its translation is CASSQGMGTNYGYTF.